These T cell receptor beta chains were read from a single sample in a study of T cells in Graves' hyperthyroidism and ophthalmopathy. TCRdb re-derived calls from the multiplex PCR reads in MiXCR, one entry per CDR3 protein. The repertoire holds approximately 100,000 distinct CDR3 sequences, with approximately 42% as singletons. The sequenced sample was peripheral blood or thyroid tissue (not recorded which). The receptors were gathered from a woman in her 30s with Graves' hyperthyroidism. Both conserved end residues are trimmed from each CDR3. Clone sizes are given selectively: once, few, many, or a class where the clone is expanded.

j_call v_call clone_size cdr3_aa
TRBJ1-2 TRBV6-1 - ASSGTGYGYT
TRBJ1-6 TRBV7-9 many ASSLWAVNSPLH
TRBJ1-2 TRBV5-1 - ASSLQDTHYGYT
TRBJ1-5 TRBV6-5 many ASSSQGIDQPQH
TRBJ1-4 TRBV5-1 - ASSPPLGERLF
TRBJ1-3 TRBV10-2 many ASSEGITSGNTIY
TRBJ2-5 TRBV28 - ASSSTARSQETQY
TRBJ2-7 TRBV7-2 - ASSSPVGGNEQY
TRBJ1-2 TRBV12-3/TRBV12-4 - ASSPGTGTINYGYT
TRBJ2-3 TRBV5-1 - ASSLGQGHTDTQY
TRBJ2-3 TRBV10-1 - ASSESLPGRESTDTQY
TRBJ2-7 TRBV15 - ATSRDRTSGVLQGQY
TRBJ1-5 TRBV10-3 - AISRDRDRQPQH
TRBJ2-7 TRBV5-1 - ASSLVQGYYEQY
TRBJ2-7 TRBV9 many ASSAGTARPGQY
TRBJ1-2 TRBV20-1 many SARDGAANNYGYT
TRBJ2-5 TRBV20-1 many SAREQLTETQY
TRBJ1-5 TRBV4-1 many ASSLYPGQGIQPQH
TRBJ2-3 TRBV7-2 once AGSVQSGLDADTQY
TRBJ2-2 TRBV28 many ASRAPSLTGELF
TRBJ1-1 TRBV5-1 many ASSLGQGSNTEAF
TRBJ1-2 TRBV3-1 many ASNHRGSYGYT
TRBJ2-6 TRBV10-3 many AISGGQRSSGANVLT
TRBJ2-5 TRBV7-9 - ASSVHPGEETQY
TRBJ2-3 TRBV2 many ASKRTSGTDTQY
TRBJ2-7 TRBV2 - ARESLAAGNYEQY
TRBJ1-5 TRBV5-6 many ASSFGTGEQPQH
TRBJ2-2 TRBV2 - ASRAQAGSNTGELF
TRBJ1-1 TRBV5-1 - ASSGSGTGNTEAF
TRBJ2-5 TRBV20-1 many SARVRGILETQY
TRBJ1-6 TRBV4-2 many ASSGLPAVSSPLH
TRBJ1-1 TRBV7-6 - ASSQDPSGGGEAEAF
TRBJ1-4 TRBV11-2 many ASSSRGTVNEKLF